The entry that follows covers one T cell receptor beta chain sequence. What it binds is unknown. This record belongs to a study of response to subunit inactivated influenza vaccine. Study results and limitations: The authors proposed limited new T cell recruitment per seasonal influenza vaccination.

TCRdb re-derived calls from the RT-PCR reads in MiXCR, one entry per CDR3 protein. The sample carries about 480,000 distinct CDR3 sequences, 25% recorded once. The sample consisted of CD4+ T cells sorted from PBMCs, taken 4 to 6 days after vaccination. The sequence was obtained from a middle-aged man who received an inactivated influenza vaccine.

CDR3 loop: CASSLYVSRVVETQYF. Written as DNA, the CDR3 is TGTGCCAGCAGCCTTTACGTTTCTAGGGTAGTAGAGACCCAGTACTTC. The chain has TRBV6-1 and TRBJ2-5; no definite D call. Trimming cost V 6 bases and J 4 bases, with 21 bases left between them. The germline V gene encodes CDR1 MNHNS and CDR2 SASEGT. The CDR3 runs to 16 residues.